The 9 T cell receptor beta chains below were found in one sample sequenced in a study of T cell responses to AZD1222 COVID-19 vaccine (dated by TCRdb to the early 2020s). Preparation of the library involved the immunoSEQ multiplex PCR assay. Imported from immuneACCESS, the table was reduced by TCRdb to in-frame sequences with V and J called. These copies leave out some clones; in studies compared against another copy, an unresolved V gene accounts for under half, and the cause of the remainder is not known. The sample has 98,000 or so clones on record, approximately 90% of them singletons. Together, the top ten hold about 3% of the sample. The sample's time point label, decoded: baseline before first vaccination. The treatment or condition label, as the study defines it: meningococcal conjugate vaccine given as trial control. The sample in question was peripheral blood, obtained on day 0 of MenACWY control vaccination. The receptors stem from an adult in good health.

This chain links TRBV5-1 with TRBJ2-7; D gene unclear. The V end lost 0 bases, the J end lost 1 base, and 11 bases lay between the germline ends. CDR1 and CDR2 from the germline V gene are SGHRS and YFSETQ. The CDR3 extends over 15 amino acids. The CDR3 region has the DNA TGCGCCAGCAGCTTGGAAGGAATGGCGTCCTACGAGCAGTACTTC. This translates into CASSLEGMASYEQYF.

The V call is TRBV5-1, the J call TRBJ1-3; the D gene is possibly TRBD1 (6 bases). The CDR3 loop spans 15 amino acids. Trimming cost V 0 bases and J 3 bases, with 10 bases left between them. Germline CDR1 reads SGHRS; CDR2 reads YFSETQ. The CDR3 nucleotides read TGCGCCAGCAGCTTGGTCGGGGGGCTTGGAAACACCATATATTTT. Protein: CASSLVGGLGNTIYF.

The chain links TRBV7-9 to TRBJ1-3; D call uncertain. Germline assignment: CDR1 SEHNR and CDR2 FQNEAQ (reference sequence). The CDR3 totals 14 residues. V lost 4 bases, J lost 4 bases, and 11 bases lay in between. This chain's CDR3 is CASSSRYGGNTIYF. The CDR3 DNA reads TGTGCCAGCAGCTCCCGATACGGGGGAAACACCATATATTTT.

This clone was seen only once. The rearrangement uses TRBV10-3 and TRBJ2-2, with no clear D. Germline CDR1 ENHRY, CDR2 SYGVKD. The CDR3 spans 15 residues. V dropped 7 bases and J dropped 5 bases, with 17 bases sitting between them. The CDR3 DNA reads as TGTGCCATCAATCAGGCCCCTGGCGGTACCGGGGAGCTGTTTTTT. As protein: CAINQAPGGTGELFF.

This chain joins TRBV7-9 and TRBJ2-7, with D perhaps matching TRBD2 (6 bases). The germline gives CDR1 SEHNR, CDR2 FQNEAQ (reference sequence). This CDR3 has 14 amino acids. Deletions cut 1 base from V and 2 bases from J, with 9 bases between. In DNA, the CDR3 is TGTGCCAGCAGCTTAGTGGGGGGACCCTACGAGCAGTACTTC. Protein: CASSLVGGPYEQYF.

DNA of the CDR3: TGTGCCAGCAGGACAGGGGGTTCACCCCTCCACTTT. Encoded protein: CASRTGGSPLHF. This rearrangement joins TRBV19 to TRBJ1-6; 10 positions agree with TRBD1. The CDR3 totals 12 residues. Germline V gene sequence: CDR1 LNHDA, CDR2 SQIVND (reference sequence). Trimming took 9 bases from V and 9 from J; bases not matched to a gene: 2.

This clone was found once. The J gene is TRBJ2-1, the V gene TRBV11-1; 9 nucleotides line up with TRBD2. CDR3 size: 16 residues. J lost 3 bases, V lost 5 bases, and 8 bases had no gene match. CDR1 and CDR2 from the germline V gene are SGHAT and FQDESV (reference sequence). The chain's CDR3 is CASSRSGGIDYNEQFF. CDR3 sequence (DNA): TGTGCCAGCAGCCGCAGCGGGGGGATTGACTACAATGAGCAGTTCTTC.

V is TRBV5-6 and J is TRBJ2-5, with unresolved D. Trimming left V 4 bases short and J 5 bases short, with 12 bases between. This CDR3 region has 13 residues. Germline V CDR1 and CDR2: SGHDT, YYEEEE. In DNA, the CDR3 is TGTGCCAGCAGCCGGGTCGGTGCCGAGACCCAGTACTTC. Its translation is CASSRVGAETQYF. The full variable domain, its missing parts supplied by reference TRBV5-6 and TRBJ2-5, is DAGVTQSPTHLIKTRGQQVTLRCSPKSGHDTVSWYQQALGQGPQFIFQYYEEEERQRGNFPDRFSGHQFPNYSSELNVNALLLGDSALYLCASSRVGAETQYFGPGTRLLVL.

This clone was seen a single time. V usage is TRBV18 and J usage is TRBJ2-6; 7 nucleotides line up with TRBD1. Germline lookup yields CDR1 KGHSH and CDR2 LQKENI. The trim removed 5 bases at V and 2 bases at J, leaving 6 bases unmatched. This CDR3 comprises 16 residues. CDR3 protein: CASSSTGEPGANVLTF. The CDR3 bases are TGTGCCAGCTCATCCACAGGGGAACCTGGGGCCAACGTCCTGACTTTC.